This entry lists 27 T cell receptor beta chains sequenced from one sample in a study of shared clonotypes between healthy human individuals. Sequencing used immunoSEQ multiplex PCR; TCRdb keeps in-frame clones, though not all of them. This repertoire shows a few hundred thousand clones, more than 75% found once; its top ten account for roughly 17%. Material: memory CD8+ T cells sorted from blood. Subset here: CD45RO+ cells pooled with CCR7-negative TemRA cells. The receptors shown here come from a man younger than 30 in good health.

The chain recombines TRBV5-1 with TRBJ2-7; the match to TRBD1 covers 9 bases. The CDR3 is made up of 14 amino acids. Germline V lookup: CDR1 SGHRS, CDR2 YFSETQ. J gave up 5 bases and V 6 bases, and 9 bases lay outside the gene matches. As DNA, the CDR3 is TGCGCCAGCACCTCCTGGGACAGGGTCAACGAGCAGTACTTC. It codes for CASTSWDRVNEQYF.

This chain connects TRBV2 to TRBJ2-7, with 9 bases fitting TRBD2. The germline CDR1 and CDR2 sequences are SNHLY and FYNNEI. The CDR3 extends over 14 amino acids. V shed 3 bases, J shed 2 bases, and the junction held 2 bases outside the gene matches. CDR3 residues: CASSDERGAYEQYF. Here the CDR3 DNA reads TGTGCCAGCAGTGATGAGCGGGGGGCCTACGAGCAGTACTTC. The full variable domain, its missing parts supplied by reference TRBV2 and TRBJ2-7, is EPEVTQTPSHQVTQMGQEVILRCVPISNHLYFYWYRQILGQKVEFLVSFYNNEISEKSEIFDDQFSVERPDGSNFTLKIRSTKLEDSAMYFCASSDERGAYEQYFGPGTRLTVT.

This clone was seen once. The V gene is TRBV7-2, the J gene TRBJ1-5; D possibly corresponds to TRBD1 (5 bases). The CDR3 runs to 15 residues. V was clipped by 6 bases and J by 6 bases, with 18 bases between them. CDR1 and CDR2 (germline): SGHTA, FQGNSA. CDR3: CASSRGRGFGQPQHF. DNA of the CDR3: TGTGCCAGCAGTCGGGGTCGGGGGTTTGGTCAGCCCCAGCATTTT.

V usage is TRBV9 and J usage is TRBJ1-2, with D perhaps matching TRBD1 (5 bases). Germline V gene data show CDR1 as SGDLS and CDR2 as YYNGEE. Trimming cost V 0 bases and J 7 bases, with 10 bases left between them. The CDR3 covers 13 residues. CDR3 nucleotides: TGTGCCAGCAGCGTAGTTTCAGGGAGTGGCTACACCTTC. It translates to CASSVVSGSGYTF. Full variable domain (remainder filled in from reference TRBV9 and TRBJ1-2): DSGVTQTPKHLITATGQRVTLRCSPRSGDLSVYWYQQSLDQGLQFLIQYYNGEERAKGNILERFSAQQFPDLHSELNLSSLELGDSALYFCASSVVSGSGYTFGSGTRLTVV.

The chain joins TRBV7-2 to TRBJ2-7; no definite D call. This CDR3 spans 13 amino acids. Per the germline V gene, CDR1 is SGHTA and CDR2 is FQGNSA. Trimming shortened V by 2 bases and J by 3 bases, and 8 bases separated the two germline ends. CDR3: CASSLNPRYEQYF. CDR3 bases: TGTGCCAGCAGCTTAAACCCACGCTACGAGCAGTACTTC.

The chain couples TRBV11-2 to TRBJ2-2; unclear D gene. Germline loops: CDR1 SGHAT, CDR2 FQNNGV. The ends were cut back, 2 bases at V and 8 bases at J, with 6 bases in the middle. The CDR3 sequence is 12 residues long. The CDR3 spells CASSLTTGELFF. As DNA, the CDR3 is TGTGCCAGCAGCTTAACGACTGGGGAGCTGTTTTTT.

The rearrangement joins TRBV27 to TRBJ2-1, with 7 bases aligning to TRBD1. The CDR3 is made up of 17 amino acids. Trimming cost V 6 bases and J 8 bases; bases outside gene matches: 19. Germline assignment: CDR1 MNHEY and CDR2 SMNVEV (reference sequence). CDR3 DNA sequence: TGTGCCAGCAGCCAACATCTCTTTACAGGGGTACGCGATGAGCAGTTCTTC. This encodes CASSQHLFTGVRDEQFF.

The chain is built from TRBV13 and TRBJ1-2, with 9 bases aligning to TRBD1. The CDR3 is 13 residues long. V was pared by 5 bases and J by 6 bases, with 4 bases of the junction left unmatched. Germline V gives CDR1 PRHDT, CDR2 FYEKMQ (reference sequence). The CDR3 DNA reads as TGTGCCAGCAGCCAGGACAGGGGAGATGGCTACACCTTC. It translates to CASSQDRGDGYTF.

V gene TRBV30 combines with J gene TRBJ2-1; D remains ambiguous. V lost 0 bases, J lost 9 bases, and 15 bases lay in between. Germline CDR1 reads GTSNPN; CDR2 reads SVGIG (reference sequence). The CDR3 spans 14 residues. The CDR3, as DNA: TGTGCCTGGAGTGTAGGTTCCCTAATGGGTGAGCAGTTCTTC. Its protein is CAWSVGSLMGEQFF.

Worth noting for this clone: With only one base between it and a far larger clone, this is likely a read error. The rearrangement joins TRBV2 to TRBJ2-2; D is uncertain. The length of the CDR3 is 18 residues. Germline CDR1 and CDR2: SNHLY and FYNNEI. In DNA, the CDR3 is TGTGCCGGCAGTGAAATTGGAGTGGGGTCAACGAACACCGGGGAGCTGTTTTTT. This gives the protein CAGSEIGVGSTNTGELFF.

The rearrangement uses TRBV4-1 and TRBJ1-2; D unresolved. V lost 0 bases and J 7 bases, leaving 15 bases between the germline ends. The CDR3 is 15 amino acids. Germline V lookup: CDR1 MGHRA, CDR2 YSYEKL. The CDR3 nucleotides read TGCGCCAGCAGCCAAGATTTGAGCCCTGCTCTTGGCTACACCTTC. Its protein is CASSQDLSPALGYTF.

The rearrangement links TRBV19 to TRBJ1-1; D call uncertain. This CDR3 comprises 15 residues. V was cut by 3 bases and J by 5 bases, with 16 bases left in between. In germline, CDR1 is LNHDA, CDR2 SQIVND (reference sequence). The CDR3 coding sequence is TGTGCCAGTAGTATTCAAGGAACTATATGGACTGAAGCTTTCTTT. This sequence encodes CASSIQGTIWTEAFF. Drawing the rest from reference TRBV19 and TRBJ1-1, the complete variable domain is DGGITQSPKYLFRKEGQNVTLSCEQNLNHDAMYWYRQDPGQGLRLIYYSQIVNDFQKGDIAEGYSVSREKKESFPLTVTSAQKNPTAFYLCASSIQGTIWTEAFFGQGTRLTVV.

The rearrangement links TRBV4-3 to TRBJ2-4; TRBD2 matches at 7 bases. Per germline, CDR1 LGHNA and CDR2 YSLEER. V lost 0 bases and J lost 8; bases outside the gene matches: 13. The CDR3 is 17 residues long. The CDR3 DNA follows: TGCGCCAGCAGCCAAGATATGGGGGGAGGGCCGGCGGACATTCAGTACTTC. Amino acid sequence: CASSQDMGGGPADIQYF.

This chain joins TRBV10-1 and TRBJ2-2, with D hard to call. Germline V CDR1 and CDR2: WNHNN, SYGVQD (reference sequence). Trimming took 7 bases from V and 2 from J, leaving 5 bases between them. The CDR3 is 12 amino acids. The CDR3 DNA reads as TGCGCCAGCATTATAAACACCGGGGAGCTGTTTTTT. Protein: CASIINTGELFF.

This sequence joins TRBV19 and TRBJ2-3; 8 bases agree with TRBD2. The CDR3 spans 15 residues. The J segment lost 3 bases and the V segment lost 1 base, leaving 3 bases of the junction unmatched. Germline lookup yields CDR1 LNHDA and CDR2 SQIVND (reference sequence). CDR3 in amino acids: CASSIGSGVTDTQYF. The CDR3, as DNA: TGTGCCAGTAGTATAGGTAGCGGGGTTACAGATACGCAGTATTTT.

CDR3 loop: CASSQEQPSGEHNEQFF. In DNA form, the CDR3 reads TGTGCCAGCAGCCAAGAACAACCTAGCGGGGAGCACAATGAGCAGTTCTTC. The chain joins TRBV4-2 to TRBJ2-1, with TRBD2 identical over 9 bases. Germline CDR1 LGHNA, CDR2 YNFKEQ. This CDR3 spans 17 amino acids. Trimming at V came to 0 bases and at J to 5 bases, leaving 8 bases not matched to a gene.

Here the CDR3 DNA reads TGTGCCAGCAGCCAAGAACTTTGGGGGAATGAGCAGTTCTTC. Encoded protein: CASSQELWGNEQFF. V and J are TRBV14 and TRBJ2-1; D is possibly TRBD1 or TRBD2 (5 bases each). CDR1 is SGHDN and CDR2 is FVKESK in the germline V gene. V was clipped by 0 bases and J by 7 bases, with 10 bases between them. CDR3 length: 14 residues.

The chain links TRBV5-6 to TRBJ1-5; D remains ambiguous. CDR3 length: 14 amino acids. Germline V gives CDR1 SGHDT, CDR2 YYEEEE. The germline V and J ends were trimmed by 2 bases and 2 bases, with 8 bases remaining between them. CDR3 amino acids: CASSFNRGNQPQHF. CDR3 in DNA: TGTGCCAGCAGCTTTAATCGCGGCAATCAGCCCCAGCATTTT.

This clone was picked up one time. Here the CDR3 reads CASSEVTGGSYEQYF. The CDR3 coding sequence is TGTGCCAGCAGTGAAGTTACAGGGGGCTCCTACGAGCAGTACTTC. This chain joins TRBV6-1 and TRBJ2-7; 8 bases map to TRBD1. The germline gives CDR1 MNHNS, CDR2 SASEGT. The ends lost 1 base at V and 0 bases at J; junction bases unmatched: 2. CDR3 size: 15 residues.

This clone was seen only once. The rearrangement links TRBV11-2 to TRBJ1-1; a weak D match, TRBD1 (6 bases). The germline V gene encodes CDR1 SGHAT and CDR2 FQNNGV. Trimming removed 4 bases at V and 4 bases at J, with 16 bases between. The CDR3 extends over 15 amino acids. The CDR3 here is CASSSPSTGPTEAFF. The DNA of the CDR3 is TGTGCCAGCAGCTCGCCCAGTACAGGGCCCACTGAAGCTTTCTTT.

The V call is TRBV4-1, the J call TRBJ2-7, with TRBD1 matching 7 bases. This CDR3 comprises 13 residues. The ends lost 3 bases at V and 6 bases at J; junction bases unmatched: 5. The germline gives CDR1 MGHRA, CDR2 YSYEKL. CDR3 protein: CASSHVGQVEQYF. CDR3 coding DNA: TGCGCCAGCAGCCATGTTGGACAGGTCGAGCAGTACTTC.

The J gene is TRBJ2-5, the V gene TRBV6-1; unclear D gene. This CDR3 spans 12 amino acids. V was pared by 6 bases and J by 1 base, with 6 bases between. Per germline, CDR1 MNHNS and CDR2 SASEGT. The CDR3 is CASRDSQETQYF. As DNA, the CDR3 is TGTGCCAGCAGGGATTCCCAAGAGACCCAGTACTTC.

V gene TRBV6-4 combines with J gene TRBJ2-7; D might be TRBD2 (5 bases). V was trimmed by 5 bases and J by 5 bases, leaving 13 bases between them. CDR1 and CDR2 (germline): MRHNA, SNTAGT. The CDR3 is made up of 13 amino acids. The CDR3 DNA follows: TGTGCCAGCAGTCCTACCCGGGGAGACGAGCAGTACTTC. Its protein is CASSPTRGDEQYF.

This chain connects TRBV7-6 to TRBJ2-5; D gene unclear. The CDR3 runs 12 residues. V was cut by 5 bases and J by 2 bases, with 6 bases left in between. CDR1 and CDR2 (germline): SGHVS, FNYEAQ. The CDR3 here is CASSQLQETQYF. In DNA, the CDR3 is TGTGCCAGCAGCCAATTACAAGAGACCCAGTACTTC.

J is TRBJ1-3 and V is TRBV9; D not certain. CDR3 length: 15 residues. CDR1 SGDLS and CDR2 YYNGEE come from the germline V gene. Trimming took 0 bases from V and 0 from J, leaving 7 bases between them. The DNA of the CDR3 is TGTGCCAGCAGCGTAGGCCCCGGCTCTGGAAACACCATATATTTT. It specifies CASSVGPGSGNTIYF.

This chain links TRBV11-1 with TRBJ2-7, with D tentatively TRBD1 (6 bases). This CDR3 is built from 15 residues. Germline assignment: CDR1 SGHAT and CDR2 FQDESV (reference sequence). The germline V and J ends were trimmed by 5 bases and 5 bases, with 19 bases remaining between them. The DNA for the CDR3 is TGTGCCAGCAGCCCTGAACAGGGTATCGCCCACGAGCAGTACTTC. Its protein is CASSPEQGIAHEQYF.

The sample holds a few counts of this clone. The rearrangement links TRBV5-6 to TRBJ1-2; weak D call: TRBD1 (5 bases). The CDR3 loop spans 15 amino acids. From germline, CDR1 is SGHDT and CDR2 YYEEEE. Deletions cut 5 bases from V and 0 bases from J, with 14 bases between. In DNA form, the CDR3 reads TGTGCCAGCAGACCCTCCGGGACGGCTAACTATGGCTACACCTTC. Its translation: CASRPSGTANYGYTF.